Following are 29 T cell receptor beta chains from one sample sequenced in a study of blood T cells in healthy people across ages (dated by TCRdb to 2013 to 2016). The method behind the library was 5' RACE. TCRdb lists the instrument as Illumina HiSeq 2500. A second PCR of about 7 to 12 cycles was performed with a sample-barcoded 5' primer and a J-beta primer mix. Through fastp at Q25 and MiXCR, TCRdb rebuilt clones from the public reads, retaining in-frame beta chains. Each record represents a unique CDR3 protein, reported with the most common genes and DNA among its rows. This sample lists around 900,000 distinct CDR3 sequences; roughly 51% were detected once. The ten largest clonotypes hold roughly a fifth of the sample. The sample was blood. The source of these receptors is a woman aged 55-69 years in good health.

This chain links TRBV27 with TRBJ2-3, with D unresolved. This CDR3 spans 14 amino acids. Trimming removed 4 bases at V and 1 base at J, with 9 bases between. CDR1 is MNHEY, CDR2 SMNVEV, per germline (reference sequence). Here the CDR3 DNA reads TGTGCCAGCAGTTATAACAGCCGCACAGATACGCAGTATTTT. This gives the protein CASSYNSRTDTQYF.

V and J are TRBV2 and TRBJ2-5, with TRBD1 identical over 7 bases. The DNA end favors TRBJ2-7, so the J call may be wrong. This CDR3 region has 13 residues. Germline CDR1 reads SNHLY; CDR2 reads FYNNEI. The CDR3 loop reads CASRRDSIYEQYF. DNA for the CDR3: TGTGCCAGCAGAAGGGACAGCATCTACGAGCAGTACTTC.

Here the CDR3 reads CASSFLTGGSDEQFF. The CDR3 DNA follows: TGTGCCAGCAGTTTTTTGACAGGGGGTAGCGATGAGCAGTTCTTC. J is TRBJ2-1 and V is TRBV12-3 or TRBV12-4, with 9 nucleotides matching TRBD1. The V gene end was trimmed by 3 bases and the J gene end by 8 bases; junction bases not matched to a gene: 8. CDR3 length: 15 residues.

A single count supports this clonotype. The chain joins TRBV28 to TRBJ1-5, with 7 bases lining up with TRBD1. Germline V gives CDR1 MDHEN, CDR2 SYDVKM. The CDR3 consists of 15 residues. With 3 bases clipped from V and 11 bases from J, the junction kept 13 bases outside the gene matches. CDR3: CASSFSQGEISAQHF. The CDR3 bases are TGTGCCAGCAGTTTCTCTCAGGGGGAAATTTCTGCCCAGCATTTT. The variable domain in full, completed from reference TRBV28 and TRBJ1-5, reads DVKVTQSSRYLVKRTGEKVFLECVQDMDHENMFWYRQDPGLGLRLIYFSYDVKMKEKGDIPEGYSVSREKKERFSLILESASTNQTSMYLCASSFSQGEISAQHFGDGTRLSIL.

The chain has TRBV29-1 and TRBJ1-2; maybe TRBD1 (6 bases). This CDR3 has 17 residues. The germline V gene encodes CDR1 SQVTM and CDR2 ANQGSEA. The V end lost 7 bases, the J end lost 0 bases, and 24 bases lay between the germline ends. CDR3 residues: CSALGGTRGFTNYGYTF. CDR3 in DNA: TGCAGCGCCCTGGGGGGCACCAGGGGTTTTACTAACTATGGCTACACCTTC.

V gene TRBV12-3 or TRBV12-4 combines with J gene TRBJ2-3, with D perhaps TRBD2 (5 bases). This CDR3 spans 12 amino acids. V was trimmed by 11 bases and J by 0 bases, leaving 9 bases between them. This CDR3 is CADAGSTDTQYF. The CDR3 nucleotides are TGTGCCGATGCGGGTAGCACAGATACGCAGTATTTT.

Here the CDR3 reads CASSQGVGTDTQYF. The CDR3 DNA follows: TGTGCCAGCAGCCAGGGGGTTGGTACAGATACGCAGTATTTT. This chain connects TRBV12-3 or TRBV12-4 to TRBJ2-3; 7 nucleotides match TRBD1. Trimming cost V 6 bases and J 3 bases; bases outside gene matches: 6. The CDR3 length is 14 residues.

The chain recombines TRBV6-5 with TRBJ2-1; TRBD2 agrees at 13 bases. J gave up 7 bases and V 0 bases, and 9 bases lay outside the gene matches. This CDR3 contains 18 residues. Germline V CDR1 and CDR2: MNHEY, SVGAGI. CDR3 DNA: TGTGCCAGCAGTTACTCACTAGCGGGAGGGCGTAGGGAGAATGAGCAGTTCTTC. Encoded protein: CASSYSLAGGRRENEQFF.

The rearrangement links TRBV6-2 or TRBV6-3 to TRBJ2-5, with D perhaps matching TRBD2 (5 bases). This CDR3 contains 15 residues. From germline, CDR1 is MNHEY and CDR2 SVGEGT. V lost 0 bases and J lost 5, with 13 bases in between. Here the CDR3 reads CASSYSSVRGETQYF. The DNA of the CDR3 is TGTGCCAGCAGTTACTCGTCGGTTCGAGGGGAGACCCAGTACTTC.

This clonotype showed up just a few times. V and J are TRBV3-1 and TRBJ1-2; D not resolved. The CDR3 loop spans 12 amino acids. V was trimmed by 4 bases and J by 11 bases, leaving 14 bases between them. CDR1 is LGHDT and CDR2 is YNNKEL in the germline V gene (reference sequence). CDR3 amino acids: CASSRRTDPYTF. In nucleotides, the CDR3 is TGTGCCAGCAGCCGGCGCACAGATCCTTACACCTTC.

The chain employs TRBV27 and TRBJ2-4; TRBD2 might be the D (6 bases). The DNA end favors TRBJ2-7, so the J call may be wrong. Looked up from germline, CDR1 is MNHEY and CDR2 is SMNVEV (reference sequence). The CDR3 has 15 residues. The chain's CDR3 is CASRQRAGLVYEQYF. CDR3 bases: TGTGCCAGCAGGCAGCGAGCGGGCCTGGTCTACGAGCAGTACTTC.

The chain joins TRBV18 to TRBJ1-1; TRBD1 agrees at 7 bases. The V gene end was trimmed by 5 bases and the J gene end by 1 base; junction bases not matched to a gene: 4. From germline, CDR1 is KGHSH and CDR2 LQKENI. The CDR3 is 14 residues long. The CDR3 sequence is CASSRQGQNTEAFF. CDR3 sequence (DNA): TGTGCCAGCTCAAGACAGGGCCAGAACACTGAAGCTTTCTTT.

This clonotype has a single count. This sequence joins TRBV28 and TRBJ2-3, with 8 nucleotides matching TRBD1. J was trimmed by 3 bases and V by 10 bases; bases with no gene match: 3. The CDR3 contains 12 residues. Germline assignment: CDR1 MDHEN and CDR2 SYDVKM. The CDR3 spells CATTGGTDTQYF. The CDR3 nucleotides read TGTGCCACCACAGGGGGAACAGATACGCAGTATTTT.

V is TRBV7-2 and J is TRBJ1-1; tentative D call: TRBD1 (6 bases). This CDR3 is built from 15 residues. V gave up 1 base and J gave up 4 bases, with 13 bases separating them. The germline V gene has CDR1 SGHTA and CDR2 FQGNSA. This CDR3 reads CASSLDTGIGTEAFF. The CDR3 DNA is TGTGCCAGCAGCTTAGATACAGGGATAGGCACTGAAGCTTTCTTT. The full variable domain, rest sourced from reference TRBV7-2 and TRBJ1-1, is GAGVSQSPSNKVTEKGKDVELRCDPISGHTALYWYRQSLGQGLEFLIYFQGNSAPDKSGLPSDRFSAERTGGSVSTLTIQRTQQEDSAVYLCASSLDTGIGTEAFFGQGTRLTVV.

The CDR3: CAWGTTGLNQPQHF. Written as DNA, the CDR3 is TGTGCCTGGGGAACAACAGGGCTAAATCAGCCCCAGCATTTT. The J gene is TRBJ1-5, the V gene TRBV30; TRBD1 might be the D (6 bases). In germline, CDR1 is GTSNPN, CDR2 SVGIG (reference sequence). Trimming left V 5 bases short and J 4 bases short, with 15 bases between. The CDR3 runs to 14 residues.

The rearrangement joins TRBV12-3 or TRBV12-4 to TRBJ2-1; D perhaps matches TRBD2 (5 bases). The CDR3 spans 13 residues. V was pared by 7 bases and J by 4 bases, with 11 bases between. DNA of the CDR3: TGTGCCAGCACTCGCGCGGGTTACAATGAGCAGTTCTTC. Amino acid sequence: CASTRAGYNEQFF.

This clonotype was detected only a few times. This sequence joins TRBV7-9 and TRBJ2-1, with D possibly matching TRBD2 (6 bases). The germline CDR1 and CDR2 sequences are SEHNR and FQNEAQ (reference sequence). The CDR3 extends over 16 amino acids. The V end was cut by 8 bases, the J end by 1 base, with 18 bases between. Written as DNA, the CDR3 is TGTGCCAGCCTCCCCCGCGGGACTTTATCCTACAATGAGCAGTTCTTC. Translating it yields CASLPRGTLSYNEQFF.

V is TRBV24-1 and J is TRBJ2-1; D is undetermined. Deletions cut 3 bases from V and 0 bases from J, with 5 bases between. The CDR3 consists of 14 residues. Germline V gene data show CDR1 as KGHDR and CDR2 as SFDVKD. The CDR3 bases are TGTGCCACCAGTGATGCGCGCTCCTACAATGAGCAGTTCTTC. Translated, it gives CATSDARSYNEQFF.

The J gene is TRBJ1-2, the V gene TRBV6-2 or TRBV6-3; a weak D match, TRBD1 (5 bases). V was shortened by 8 bases and J by 7 bases, with 17 bases between the two germline ends. The germline V gene has CDR1 MNHEY and CDR2 SVGEGT. The length of the CDR3 is 13 residues. CDR3 in amino acids: CASGARRGPGYTF. As DNA, the CDR3 is TGTGCCAGCGGGGCGAGGAGAGGACCTGGCTACACCTTC.

The chain has TRBV5-1 and TRBJ2-1, with D hard to call. This CDR3 region has 13 residues. Germline-derived CDR1 and CDR2 are SGHRS and YFSETQ. V gave up 1 base and J gave up 7 bases, with 9 bases separating them. Here the CDR3 reads CASSLKAINEQFF. CDR3 coding DNA: TGCGCCAGCAGCTTGAAAGCAATTAATGAGCAGTTCTTC.

For the CDR3, the DNA is TGTGCCAGCAGCTTAGTTGGGCAGGGGAATTCACCCCTCCACTTT. This translates into CASSLVGQGNSPLHF. This sequence joins TRBV7-2 and TRBJ1-6, with D perhaps matching TRBD1 (6 bases). The CDR3 totals 15 residues. Deletions cut 1 base from V and 7 bases from J, with 11 bases between. Germline V gene sequence: CDR1 SGHTA, CDR2 FQGNSA.

In this sample, this clonotype turned up a few times. This rearrangement joins TRBV7-9 to TRBJ2-7; 7 positions agree with TRBD1. The CDR3 totals 14 residues. V lost 4 bases to trimming and J lost 3 bases; unmatched junction nucleotides: 6. CDR1 and CDR2 from the germline V gene are SEHNR and FQNEAQ (reference sequence). In nucleotides, the CDR3 is TGTGCCAGCAGCTGGCAACAGGGGATCTACGAGCAGTACTTC. This gives the protein CASSWQQGIYEQYF.

V usage is TRBV29-1 and J usage is TRBJ2-1; 12 bases fit TRBD2. Judging by the DNA end, TRBJ2-7 fits better; the J call may be wrong. Germline lookup yields CDR1 SQVTM and CDR2 ANQGSEA. This CDR3 has 15 residues. The CDR3: CSASTSGSMYNEQYF. CDR3 nucleotides: TGCAGCGCTTCGACTAGCGGGAGCATGTACAATGAGCAGTACTTC.

The table lists this clonotype with many counts. This chain's CDR3 is CASRGTSYYEQYF. CDR3 nucleotides: TGTGCCAGCAGGGGGACTAGCTACTACGAGCAGTACTTC. This chain uses TRBV7-2 with TRBJ2-7; 9 bases line up with TRBD2. This CDR3 has 13 amino acids. Germline CDR1 SGHTA, CDR2 FQGNSA. With 6 bases clipped from V and 3 bases from J, the junction kept 3 bases outside the gene matches.

V gene TRBV9 combines with J gene TRBJ2-1, with D tentatively TRBD1 or TRBD2 (5 bases each). The germline gives CDR1 SGDLS, CDR2 YYNGEE. Trimming removed 0 bases at V and 5 bases at J, with 9 bases between. The CDR3 has 14 amino acids. Written as DNA, the CDR3 is TGTGCCAGCAGCGTAGCTTTGGGGGACAATGAGCAGTTCTTC. This sequence encodes CASSVALGDNEQFF.

This clonotype was seen once. This rearrangement joins TRBV6-6 to TRBJ1-5, with D unresolved. This CDR3 spans 15 amino acids. Germline CDR1 is MNHNY and CDR2 is SVGAGI (reference sequence). V gave up 7 bases and J gave up 2 bases, with 15 bases separating them. The DNA for the CDR3 is TGTGCCAGCACTCCGGACTTGAGGGGCAATCAGCCCCAGCATTTT. Translation: CASTPDLRGNQPQHF.

This clonotype was found a few times. At one end, the junction sequence differs from germline, possibly due to a read error. The chain uses TRBV12-3 or TRBV12-4 and TRBJ2-7; 7 positions agree with TRBD1. CDR3 length: 14 amino acids. The chain's CDR3 is CAGSAGTASYEQYF. As DNA, the CDR3 is TGTGCCGGCAGTGCCGGGACAGCGTCCTACGAGCAGTACTTC.

The chain recombines TRBV7-2 with TRBJ2-5; tentatively, D is TRBD1 (6 bases). CDR1 and CDR2 from the germline V gene are SGHTA and FQGNSA. V was cut by 5 bases and J by 7 bases, with 17 bases left in between. The CDR3 runs 14 residues. CDR3 residues: CASSNREFVGTQYF. The CDR3 bases are TGTGCCAGCAGCAACAGGGAGTTCGTTGGGACCCAGTACTTC.

This clonotype came up a few times. This sequence joins TRBV5-4 and TRBJ2-5, with 9 positions matching TRBD1. The DNA matches TRBJ2-7 better at its end, which makes the J call doubtful. Germline loops: CDR1 SGHNT, CDR2 YYREEE (reference sequence). The CDR3 sequence is 12 residues long. For the CDR3, the DNA is TGTGCCAGCAGCTGGGACAGGGACGAGCAGTACTTC. It translates to CASSWDRDEQYF.